Presented here are 2 T cell receptor beta chains from one specimen sequenced in a study of CD8 T cells in ankylosing spondylitis. Study-wide points: Within ankylosing spondylitis blood, a TCR beta motif made up of under 10 highly homologous variants appeared to be characteristic.

TCRdb ran MiXCR on the 5' RACE reads and lists one entry per CDR3 protein. The data hold around 540,000 distinct CDR3 sequences, with about an eighth observed a single time. No antigens are known for them. Sequencing used blood, either unsorted or a sorted T cell fraction (not recorded which). The receptor source for this set is a male donor with ankylosing spondylitis.

This clonotype was counted between two and nine times. The chain has TRBV29-1 and TRBJ2-1, with 8 bases fitting TRBD2. This CDR3 spans 14 amino acids. The junction had 16 bases not matched to a gene; V was cut back by 4 bases and J by 14 bases. CDR1 and CDR2 (germline): SQVTM, ANQGSEA. The CDR3 loop reads CSVVWLAGVGGEFF. DNA for the CDR3: TGCAGCGTTGTATGGCTAGCGGGCGTGGGGGGGGAGTTCTTC.

This clonotype has a handful of counts. CDR3: CATSREQGGTGELFF. CDR3 DNA sequence: TGTGCCACCAGCAGAGAACAGGGAGGGACCGGGGAGCTGTTTTTT. This chain uses TRBV15 with TRBJ2-2; TRBD2 is a possible D gene (7 bases). This CDR3 is 15 amino acids long. CDR1 and CDR2 from the germline V gene are LNHNV and YYDKDF (reference sequence). V lost 0 bases and J 5 bases, leaving 10 bases between the germline ends.